This T cell receptor beta chain was sequenced in a study of blood T cell repertoires in COVID-19. Overall study context: The study drew acute and convalescent COVID-19 samples from the United States, Italy and Spain. PBMCs, B-cell-depleted T cells, or T cells were the source of the cDNA or gDNA that made up the material.

Original processing methods: By means of reference gene primer amplification, nucleated cell counts were estimated. Data came from immunoSEQ multiplex PCR; TCRdb stores just in-frame clones and leaves some out. V, J and clone size were drawn from that table, and D and trimming were deduced from the DNA. The profile shows 300,000 or so clones, 80% to 90% of them singletons. Germline CDR1 is KGHSH and CDR2 is LQKENI. Trimming cost V 0 bases and J 4 bases, with 9 bases left between them. The CDR3 has 14 residues. Sequencing used peripheral blood. This sequence joins TRBV18 and TRBJ1-2; D uncertain. This sequence was found in a woman aged 40 to 50 with acute or convalescent COVID-19. The CDR3 DNA reads as TGTGCCAGCTCACCACCAAAGGGAGGCTATGGCTACACCTTC. Translating gives CASSPPKGGYGYTF.